The clone carrying this T cell receptor beta chain has only one observation. No antigen is known for it. TCRdb re-called the RT-PCR reads through MiXCR, storing one row per CDR3 protein. The sample carries hundreds of thousands of distinct CDR3 sequences, more than 15% recorded once. These data belong to a study of response to subunit inactivated influenza vaccine. Germline V CDR1 and CDR2: MDHEN, SYDVKM. V lost 7 bases, J lost 14 bases, and 14 bases lay in between. The CDR3 sequence is 11 residues long. Overall study findings and caveats: The study's authors posited that every seasonal influenza vaccination enlists few new T cells.

J is TRBJ1-4 and V is TRBV28; unclear D gene. The receptor comes from a man between 50 and 59 years old who received an inactivated influenza vaccine. The source material was PBMCs from blood, sampled 11 to 12 days after vaccination. CDR3 sequence: CASTSEGTLFF. The CDR3 nucleotides are TGTGCCAGCACCAGCGAGGGTACCCTGTTTTTT.